This entry describes one T cell receptor (beta chain). These data originate in a study of blood T cell repertoires in COVID-19. CDR3 length: 16 residues. With V trimmed by 7 bases and J by 5 bases, 8 bases remained unmatched. Per the germline V gene, CDR1 is SNHLY and CDR2 is FYNNEI. Sequencing used immunoSEQ multiplex PCR; TCRdb keeps in-frame clones, though not all of them. The table includes fewer than 300,000 clones, roughly 80% detected once. Living in 25 or so US areas, the participants were between about 18 and 90 years of age. Within 2 weeks before study entry, exposed participants met a COVID-19 case.

The gene calls are TRBV2 and TRBJ1-6, with 10 bases matching TRBD1. This receptor was taken from a man aged 40-49 years who had been exposed to COVID-19. The sample taken for sequencing was PBMCs or T cells enriched from blood (not recorded which). CDR3 protein: CASTVTGGPDNSPLHF. The CDR3 nucleotides read TGTGCCAGCACTGTGACAGGGGGCCCAGATAATTCACCCCTCCACTTT.